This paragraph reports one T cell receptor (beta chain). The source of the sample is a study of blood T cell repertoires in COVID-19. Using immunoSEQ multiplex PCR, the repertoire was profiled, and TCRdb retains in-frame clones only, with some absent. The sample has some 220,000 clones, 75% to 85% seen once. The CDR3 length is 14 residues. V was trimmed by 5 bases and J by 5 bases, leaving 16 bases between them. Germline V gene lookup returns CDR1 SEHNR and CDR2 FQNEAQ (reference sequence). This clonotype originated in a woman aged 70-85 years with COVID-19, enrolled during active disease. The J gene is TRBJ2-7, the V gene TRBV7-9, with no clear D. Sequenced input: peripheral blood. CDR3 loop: CASSESSSVNEQYF. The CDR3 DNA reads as TGTGCCAGCAGCGAGAGTTCTTCGGTGAACGAGCAGTACTTC.